The TCR beta chain under discussion was sequenced for a study of T cell repertoires in cytomegalovirus infection. Study as a whole: Public signatures in TCR beta pointed to CMV infection and matching HLA type.

The germline V and J ends were trimmed by 5 bases and 2 bases, with 4 bases remaining between them. Germline assignment: CDR1 SEHNR and CDR2 FQNEAQ (reference sequence). The CDR3 runs 12 residues. TCRdb passed the reads through MiXCR, listing each CDR3 protein once. The table lists roughly 630,000 distinct CDR3 sequences, approximately 25% of them singletons. Study findings and constraints: It was HLA-C-restricted CMV-specific TCR beta clonotypes that dominated the response ex vivo.

This clonotype has more than one count but fewer than ten. Its antigen is undetermined. The sequencing input was CD8+ T cells from PBMCs. V and J are TRBV7-9 and TRBJ1-3, with D hard to call. The source of this sequence is a human donor in good health (CMV status not recorded). Some clones in this sample may be carry-over from other donors' samples. Here the CDR3 DNA reads TGTGCCAGCAGCATGACTGGAAACACCATATATTTT. Encoded protein: CASSMTGNTIYF.